These T cell receptor beta chains were read from a single sample in a study of human T cells and chemical hapten exposure. TCRdb fed the RACE reads into MiXCR, producing one record per CDR3 protein. The sample has roughly 200,000 distinct CDR3 sequences, about 22% seen once. The material sequenced was whole blood, taken in connection with sensitization to the hapten diphenylcyclopropenone (DPC). These receptors all come from a woman between 45 and 65 years old with alopecia areata. Some clones in this sample may be carry-over from other donors' samples. Each CDR3 is given with its conserved first and last residue. A D gene is named only where the DNA matches it firmly. Some rows have no size entry. The others give once, few or many, or a class for an expanded clone.

j_gene | abundance | d_gene | v_gene | CDR3nt | CDR3aa
TRBJ2-7 | - | TRBD2 | TRBV4-1 | TGCGCCAGCAGCCAGGGGACTAGCGTCTCCTACGAGCAGTACTTC | CASSQGTSVSYEQYF
TRBJ1-6 | - | - | TRBV2 | TGTGCCAGCCGGCGGGTGGCAGGGGAAAATTCACCCCTCCACTTT | CASRRVAGENSPLHF
TRBJ2-1 | many | TRBD2 | TRBV6-2/TRBV6-3 | TGTGCCAGCAGTCTAGGGACTAGTTGGTACAATGAGCAGTTCTTC | CASSLGTSWYNEQFF
TRBJ1-1 | few | - | TRBV7-9 | TGTGCCAGCACCCTCAGCCGGGACACCATGAACACTGAAGCTTTCTTT | CASTLSRDTMNTEAFF
TRBJ2-1 | - | TRBD2 | TRBV5-1 | TGCGCCAGCAGCCCGGGGGGACTAGCGGGAAGACATGACTCAAGCTCCTACAATGAGCAGTTCTTC | CASSPGGLAGRHDSSSYNEQFF
TRBJ2-3 | - | - | TRBV6-4 | TGTGCCAGCAGTGACTCCGAGAGCGGAAGCACAGATACGCAGTATTTT | CASSDSESGSTDTQYF
TRBJ2-3 | - | TRBD2 | TRBV10-3 | TGTGCCATCAGTGAAACTACAGCGGGGGTGGTCCAGGGGACGCAGTATTTT | CAISETTAGVVQGTQYF
TRBJ1-2 | few | TRBD1 | TRBV5-1 | TGCGCCAGCGGATCCGGGACAGGGGTTGATGGCTACACCTTC | CASGSGTGVDGYTF
TRBJ1-1 | - | - | TRBV18 | TGTGCCAGCTCACCGCTTAACAGGGACGCTGAAGCTTTCTTT | CASSPLNRDAEAFF
TRBJ1-2 | many | TRBD1 | TRBV5-4 | TGTGCCAGCAGCCCAGACCCCCGGGACAGGGGGCGAAGCTACACCTTC | CASSPDPRDRGRSYTF
TRBJ2-7 | - | - | TRBV7-8 | TGTGCCAGCAGCCCCCGGAGTGGGCTCTACGAGCAGTACTTC | CASSPRSGLYEQYF
TRBJ1-2 | few | - | TRBV18 | TGTGCCAGCTCACCAATACAGGAAACCTATGGCTACACCTTC | CASSPIQETYGYTF
TRBJ2-1 | - | TRBD2 | TRBV29-1 | TGCAGCGCCCCGGGACTAGCGGCCTGGGAAGAGCAGTTCTTC | CSAPGLAAWEEQFF
TRBJ2-1 | - | - | TRBV14 | TGTGCCAGCAGCCAAGAACTAGTCTCCTACAATGAGCAGTTCTTC | CASSQELVSYNEQFF
TRBJ1-3 | - | - | TRBV7-2 | TGTGCCAGCAGCCCAGGGAGATTCTCTGGAAACACCATATATTTT | CASSPGRFSGNTIYF
TRBJ2-3 | - | - | TRBV10-3 | TGTGCCATCAGTTCGGTAGGCCTCGGGGATACGCAGTATTTT | CAISSVGLGDTQYF
TRBJ1-4 | - | - | TRBV7-9 | TGTGCCAGCAGCTTACCGGCAGAAGAAAAACTGTTTTTT | CASSLPAEEKLFF
TRBJ2-5 | - | TRBD1 | TRBV28 | TGTGCCAGCAGTTTATTGGGACAGCCCCAAGAGACCCAGTACTTC | CASSLLGQPQETQYF
TRBJ2-5 | - | - | TRBV5-1 | TGCGCCAGCAGCGCCCACCAAGAGACCCAGTACTTC | CASSAHQETQYF
TRBJ2-7 | - | - | TRBV7-2 | TGTGCCAGCAGCTTAGCTACGGGGCGCGAGCAGTACTTC | CASSLATGREQYF
TRBJ2-1 | - | TRBD2 | TRBV5-1 | TGCGCCAGCAGCAGCGGGACCTTCTCCTACAATGAGCAGTTCTTC | CASSSGTFSYNEQFF
TRBJ2-2 | - | TRBD1 | TRBV29-1 | TGCAGCGTCGCCGGGACAGCCGGGGAGCTGTTTTTT | CSVAGTAGELFF
TRBJ2-7 | many | - | TRBV7-8 | TGTGCCAGCAGCCCAGCCGGGGTTTTCTACGAGCAGTACTTC | CASSPAGVFYEQYF
TRBJ1-6 | few | - | TRBV7-2 | TGTGCCAGCAGCTTAGGTTTATCACCCCTCCACTTT | CASSLGLSPLHF
TRBJ2-7 | many | TRBD1 | TRBV7-2 | TGTGCCAGCAGCTTCGGGACAGTCTCCTACGAGCAGTACTTC | CASSFGTVSYEQYF
TRBJ2-1 | - | - | TRBV4-1 | TGCGCCAGCAGCCAATCAGGTAGTCTGAGCTCCTACAATGAGCAGTTCTTC | CASSQSGSLSSYNEQFF
TRBJ2-1 | - | TRBD2 | TRBV12-3/TRBV12-4 | TGTGCCAGCAGCCGCGGGACTAGCTACAATGAGCAGTTCTTC | CASSRGTSYNEQFF
TRBJ1-4 | - | - | TRBV2 | TGTGCCAGCAAACTTCTGCGGGGCAGGATCAATGAAAAACTGTTTTTT | CASKLLRGRINEKLFF
TRBJ2-3 | many | - | TRBV2 | TGTGCCAGCAGCCTTACCCGACGCGTCGGAGATACGCAGTATTTT | CASSLTRRVGDTQYF
TRBJ1-1 | - | - | TRBV5-1 | TGCGCCAGCAGCTTGGCCTGGGGGGGGCGAGGAACTTTCTTT | CASSLAWGGRGTFF
TRBJ2-7 | - | - | TRBV11-2 | TGTGCCAGCAAAATGGGCAGGCCCTACGAGCAGTACTTC | CASKMGRPYEQYF
TRBJ2-7 | - | TRBD1 | TRBV20-1 | TGCAGTGCTACGCTCCCCGGTACAGGGGGCGAATACGAGCAGTACTTC | CSATLPGTGGEYEQYF
TRBJ1-5 | - | TRBD1 | TRBV2 | TGTGCCAGCAGTTCCGGGACAGGGCGCAATCAGCCCCAGCATTTT | CASSSGTGRNQPQHF
TRBJ2-1 | - | - | TRBV12-3/TRBV12-4 | TGTGCCAGCAGTAGGACTTGGGCTACACTAGACAATGAGCAGTTCTTC | CASSRTWATLDNEQFF
TRBJ1-1 | - | - | TRBV13 | TGTGCCAGCAGCCAGGTGCGGGAAGCTTTCTTT | CASSQVREAFF
TRBJ2-7 | few | - | TRBV20-1 | TGCAGTGCGGCGACGGTAAGGGGCTACGAGCAGTACTTC | CSAATVRGYEQYF
TRBJ2-7 | - | - | TRBV7-9 | TGTGCCAGCAGCCCAGACACAGGACAGCCAGCCTCCTACGAGCAGTACTTC | CASSPDTGQPASYEQYF
TRBJ2-3 | - | - | TRBV7-9 | TGTGCCAGCAGCTTAGGGCCGCTTAGCACAGATACGCAGTATTTT | CASSLGPLSTDTQYF
TRBJ2-2 | few | TRBD2 | TRBV12-3/TRBV12-4 | TGTGCCAGCAGCGCTAGCGGGAGAGGTACCGGGGAGCTGTTTTTT | CASSASGRGTGELFF
TRBJ2-7 | few | - | TRBV10-3 | TGTGCCATCAGTGACGAATACAGGGTAGCCTACGAGCAGTACTTC | CAISDEYRVAYEQYF
TRBJ2-7 | - | TRBD2 | TRBV7-2 | TGTGCCAGCAGCCCCCTTATGGCTAGCGGGAGGCCCTACGAGCAGTACTTC | CASSPLMASGRPYEQYF
TRBJ1-1 | few | - | TRBV5-4 | TGTGCCAGCAGCTTGATTAAGGGTGCTGAAGCTTTCTTT | CASSLIKGAEAFF
TRBJ2-3 | - | - | TRBV7-9 | TGTGCCAGCGTCCGGTATATCCCAGATACGCAGTATTTT | CASVRYIPDTQYF
TRBJ2-7 | - | TRBD1 | TRBV10-3 | TGTGCCATCAGTACGACAGGGGTGAAGATCGAGCAGTACTTC | CAISTTGVKIEQYF
TRBJ2-3 | few | TRBD2 | TRBV2 | TGTGCCAGCAGAGTGGCGGGAGAACCAGATACGCAGTATTTT | CASRVAGEPDTQYF
TRBJ2-2 | few | TRBD2 | TRBV20-1 | TGCAGTGCTAGCCTAGCGGGAAACACCGGGGAGCTGTTTTTT | CSASLAGNTGELFF
TRBJ2-5 | - | - | TRBV5-1 | TGCGCCAGCAGCTTTCGGGGAACCCCCCAGGAAGAGACCCAGTACTTC | CASSFRGTPQEETQYF
TRBJ1-6 | many | - | TRBV4-1 | TGCGCCAGCAGCCAAGAACCCGCAGGCGGCGACGAACCCCTCCACTTT | CASSQEPAGGDEPLHF
TRBJ1-1 | - | - | TRBV29-1 | TGCAGCGTGAGTAGGGGGTCTGAAGCTTTCTTT | CSVSRGSEAFF
TRBJ2-5 | - | - | TRBV5-1 | TGCGCCAGCAGCTTGGGGGCGGTCCAAGAGACCCAGTACTTC | CASSLGAVQETQYF
TRBJ2-3 | - | - | TRBV2 | TGTGCCAGCAGTGGGGAGAATACGCAGTATTTT | CASSGENTQYF
TRBJ2-3 | few | - | TRBV15 | TGTGCCACCTCGGACTACGGGGGACATACGCAGTATTTT | CATSDYGGHTQYF
TRBJ2-1 | few | - | TRBV5-1 | TGCGCCAGCAGCTTGGAAGGGGACTGGACGTACAATGAGCAGTTCTTC | CASSLEGDWTYNEQFF
TRBJ2-5 | - | TRBD2 | TRBV24-1 | TGTGCCACCAGTGACAACTCGGGACTAGCGGGAAGGGAGACCCAGTACTTC | CATSDNSGLAGRETQYF
TRBJ1-4 | few | - | TRBV9 | TGTGCCAGCAGCGTAGGGTCCGTAGACGGTGAAAAACTGTTTTTT | CASSVGSVDGEKLFF
TRBJ2-2 | - | TRBD2 | TRBV7-8 | TGTGCCAGCAGCTTAGTAGGGACTAGTAACACCGGGGAGCTGTTTTTT | CASSLVGTSNTGELFF
TRBJ2-7 | - | - | TRBV29-1 | TGCAGCGTTTCCGCTTCCTACGAGCAGTACTTC | CSVSASYEQYF
TRBJ2-7 | few | - | TRBV29-1 | TGCAGCGTTAGAGGGCCCTACGAGCAGTACTTC | CSVRGPYEQYF
TRBJ2-2 | once | - | TRBV6-2/TRBV6-3 | TGTGCCAGCAGCAATAGCGGGGAGCTGTTTTTT | CASSNSGELFF
TRBJ1-5 | - | - | TRBV5-1 | TGCGCCAGCAGCCCCGGTACCACGGACTTCAATCAGCCCCAGCATTTT | CASSPGTTDFNQPQHF